The following is a T cell receptor beta chain sequence with its context. The antigen is unknown. Trimming removed 5 bases from V and 9 bases from J; junction bases left unmatched: 12. CDR3 size: 15 residues. Germline-derived CDR1 and CDR2 are LNHDA and SQIVND (reference sequence). This record comes from a study of shared clonotypes between healthy human individuals. Overall study: Per-donor plates numbered three CD4 naive, three CD4 memory, two CD8 naive and one CD8 memory. Study-wide findings and caveats: Generation probabilities were higher for clonotypes shared across all four sorted-subset donors than for unshared ones. A limitation of the genetic and exposure-history diversity represented arose from few donors.

Some clones are missing from TCRdb's copy, which holds only in-frame ones; the method was immunoSEQ multiplex PCR. The sample lists about 700,000 clones, 92% occurring once. Naive CD8 cells, CD45RO-negative and positively selected for CCR7, excluded terminally differentiated effector memory CD45RA+ cells. The sequencing sample was made of naive CD8+ T cells sorted from blood. The rearrangement links TRBV19 to TRBJ1-5; 8 bases line up with TRBD1. The TCR comes from a man aged 30-40 years in good health. The CDR3 DNA reads as TGTGCCAGTAGTGAAGACAGGGGCCTGTCGGGGCCCCAGCATTTT. Its translation: CASSEDRGLSGPQHF.